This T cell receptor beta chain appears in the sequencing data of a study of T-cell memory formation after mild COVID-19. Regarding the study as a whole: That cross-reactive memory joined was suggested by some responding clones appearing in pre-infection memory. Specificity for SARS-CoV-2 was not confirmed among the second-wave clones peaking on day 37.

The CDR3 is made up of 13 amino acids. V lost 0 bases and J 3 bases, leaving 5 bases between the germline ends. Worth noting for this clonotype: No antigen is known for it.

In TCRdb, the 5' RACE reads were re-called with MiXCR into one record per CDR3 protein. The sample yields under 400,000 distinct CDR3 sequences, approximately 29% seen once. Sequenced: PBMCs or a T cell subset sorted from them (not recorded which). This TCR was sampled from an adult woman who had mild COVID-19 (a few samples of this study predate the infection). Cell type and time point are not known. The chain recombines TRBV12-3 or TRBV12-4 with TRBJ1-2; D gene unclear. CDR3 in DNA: TGTGCCAGCAGTTTAGCGGCCTACTATGGCTACACCTTC. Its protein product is CASSLAAYYGYTF.